This TCR beta chain was sequenced in a study of T cell repertoires in cytomegalovirus infection. Study results and limitations: The study found HLA-C-restricted CMV-specific TCR beta clonotypes dominating the ex vivo response.

MiXCR was run by TCRdb on the reads, yielding one entry per CDR3 protein. Seen here are a few hundred thousand distinct CDR3 sequences, about 20% observed once, and the top ten hold 18%. This clonotype was counted ten times or more. Its antigen is still unknown. What was sequenced was CD8+ T cells from PBMCs. The TCR comes from a human donor in good health (CMV status not recorded). Some clones in this sample may be carry-over from other donors' samples.

The CDR3 DNA sequence: TGTGCCAGCAGCCACCCGTTTGAAAGGGGAAATGGCTACACCTTC. Amino acids: CASSHPFERGNGYTF. The rearrangement uses TRBV7-9 and TRBJ1-2, with D maybe TRBD1 (5 bases). The ends were cut back, 5 bases at V and 6 bases at J, with 19 bases in the middle. Germline CDR1 is SEHNR and CDR2 is FQNEAQ (reference sequence). The CDR3 covers 15 residues.